Listed below are T cell receptor beta chains from one sample, sequenced in a study of T cell changes during pregnancy in multiple sclerosis. Assay: immunoSEQ multiplex PCR; the TCRdb copy retains only in-frame clones and omits some. The data contain more than 55,000 clones, 90% to 95% of them singletons. This specimen consisted of peripheral blood, obtained in the second trimester of pregnancy. All receptors come from a female donor with multiple sclerosis, enrolled in a pregnancy study. The CDR3 runs from the conserved cysteine through the conserved F or W. D genes are given only for firm matches. Clone size is not always given. Where it is, it says once, few, many or a class for expanded clones.

V gene,J gene,D gene,clone size,CDR3 DNA,CDR3 protein
TRBV15,TRBJ1-4,NA,NA,TGTGCCACCAGCAGAGATCGATTAGGGGTGTGGGAAAAACTGTTTTTT,CATSRDRLGVWEKLFF
TRBV6-5,TRBJ2-2,NA,NA,TGTGCCAGCAGTTACTCCCTCAACACCGGGGAGCTGTTTTTT,CASSYSLNTGELFF
TRBV18,TRBJ2-5,TRBD2,NA,TGTGCCAGCTCACCACCGGGACTAGGCCCCGAGACCCAGTACTTC,CASSPPGLGPETQYF
TRBV5-1,TRBJ1-5,NA,NA,TGCGCCAGCAGCTGCGGACACGTCTATAGCAATCAGCCCCAGCATTTT,CASSCGHVYSNQPQHF
TRBV7-9,TRBJ2-2,TRBD2,NA,TGTGCCAGCAGCTTCGCCACTAGCGGGAGGGCTTCAGGCACCGGGGAGCTGTTTTTT,CASSFATSGRASGTGELFF
TRBV11-1,TRBJ2-5,TRBD2,once,TGTGCCAGCAGCGCACGACTAGCGGGGGGGTCGGAGACCCAGTACTTC,CASSARLAGGSETQYF
TRBV5-1,TRBJ2-7,TRBD1,NA,TGCGCCAGCAGCTCCAGACAGGGGTCCTACGAGCAGTACTTC,CASSSRQGSYEQYF
TRBV19,TRBJ1-4,TRBD1,NA,TGTGCCAGTAGGACTACAGGGGCTACTAATGAAAAACTGTTTTTT,CASRTTGATNEKLFF
TRBV27,TRBJ2-7,TRBD1,NA,TGTGCCAGCAGTCGGACAGGCCTCCCCTACGAGCAGTACTTC,CASSRTGLPYEQYF
TRBV7-2,TRBJ1-3,NA,NA,TGTGCCAGCAGCTTAGACAGGGTTGGAAACACCATATATTTT,CASSLDRVGNTIYF
TRBV6-1,TRBJ2-7,TRBD1,NA,TGTGCCAGCCTGGACAGGGGGCCATCCTACGAGCAGTACTTC,CASLDRGPSYEQYF
TRBV7-9,TRBJ1-1,NA,NA,TGTGCCAGCAGCTTAGGGTCAGGCCTCCTTAAATCTTTCTTT,CASSLGSGLLKSFF
TRBV7-2,TRBJ1-2,TRBD1,once,TGTGCCAGCAGCTTAGCCAGGGGGCTGCGGGGCTACACCTTC,CASSLARGLRGYTF
TRBV5-6,TRBJ1-1,NA,NA,TGTGCCAGCAGCGCGGACCTCGGACAGCTTGAAGCTTTCTTT,CASSADLGQLEAFF
TRBV2,TRBJ2-7,TRBD1,NA,TGTGCCAGCGGATGGGATGTTTCTTACAGGGGCGAGCAGTACTTC,CASGWDVSYRGEQYF
TRBV7-8,TRBJ1-1,NA,NA,TGTGCCAGCAGCTTTGACAGACAGAACACTGAAGCTTTCTTT,CASSFDRQNTEAFF
TRBV9,TRBJ1-3,NA,NA,TGTGCCAGCAGCGTAGATCAGGCAGGGTTTGGAAACACCATATATTTT,CASSVDQAGFGNTIYF
TRBV19,TRBJ1-1,NA,NA,TGTGCCACCGGGAATAAGGGTAGTCGGGAAACTGAAGCTTTCTTT,CATGNKGSRETEAFF
TRBV19,TRBJ1-5,NA,NA,TGTGCCAGTAGGAAAAACAGGAATCAGCCCCAGCATTTT,CASRKNRNQPQHF
TRBV6-6,TRBJ1-1,NA,NA,TGTGCCAGCAGTAAAGTCACGGGGAGCACTGAAGCTTTCTTT,CASSKVTGSTEAFF
TRBV19,TRBJ1-2,TRBD1,NA,TGTGCCAGTAGTAGGACAGGGGTACATGGCTACACCTTC,CASSRTGVHGYTF
TRBV6-5,TRBJ1-1,NA,NA,TGTGCCAGCAGTTACCACACAGGGTCGGTCGCTGAAGCTTTCTTT,CASSYHTGSVAEAFF
TRBV7-2,TRBJ2-3,TRBD2,NA,TGTGCCAGCAGCTTTCGAGGGACTAGCGGGGGGGCCACAGATACGCAGTATTTT,CASSFRGTSGGATDTQYF
TRBV6-5,TRBJ1-5,TRBD1,NA,TGTGCCAGCAGTCAGACAGGGGACCAGCCCCAGCATTTT,CASSQTGDQPQHF
TRBV5-8,TRBJ2-7,TRBD1,NA,TGTGCCAGCACCTTGATACAGGGGCCCTACGAGCAGTACTTC,CASTLIQGPYEQYF
TRBV11-2,TRBJ1-1,TRBD1,NA,TGTGCCAGCAGCTCCTACCCGAACAGGGGGCTGTCGGGTGAAGCTTTCTTT,CASSSYPNRGLSGEAFF
TRBV5-1,TRBJ1-1,NA,NA,TGCGCCAGCAGCTTGGGACAGGATGAAGCTTTCTTT,CASSLGQDEAFF